Presented here are 22 T cell receptor beta chains from one specimen sequenced in a study of chemoradiotherapy in HPV16-positive cancers. Assay: immunoSEQ multiplex PCR; the TCRdb copy retains only in-frame clones and omits some. The repertoire has 13,000 or so clones, under 85% of them found once; the top ten carry almost 6%. Sequenced material: blood, taken from a patient who underwent chemoradiotherapy. Receptor source: a human donor with HPV-associated anogenital cancer.

The V call is TRBV25-1, the J call TRBJ2-2; TRBD1 or TRBD2 may be the D gene (5 bases each). Trimming removed 4 bases from V and 5 bases from J, with 17 bases in between. Looked up from germline, CDR1 is MGHDK and CDR2 is SYGVNS. CDR3 length: 16 amino acids. The CDR3 is CASSGYGTGPTGELFF. The CDR3, as DNA: TGTGCCAGCAGTGGATATGGGACGGGGCCGACCGGGGAGCTGTTTTTT.

The V and J genes are TRBV7-2 and TRBJ2-5, with 13 bases matching TRBD2. The last part of the DNA fits TRBJ2-7 better; the J call may be wrong. CDR1 is SGHTA and CDR2 is FQGNSA in the germline V gene. This CDR3 region has 14 residues. The CDR3 DNA sequence: TGTGCCAGCAAACTAGCGGGGGGGGTCTACGAGCAGTACTTC. Amino acids: CASKLAGGVYEQYF.

V is TRBV9 and J is TRBJ2-5; 9 bases map to TRBD1. CDR1 SGDLS and CDR2 YYNGEE come from the germline V gene. Trimming cost V 4 bases and J 4 bases; bases outside gene matches: 5. The CDR3 extends over 14 amino acids. The CDR3 spells CASSNSDRGETQYF. Written as DNA, the CDR3 is TGTGCCAGCAGCAATTCGGACAGGGGAGAGACCCAGTACTTC.

The chain has TRBV6-1 and TRBJ2-1, with TRBD2 matching 7 bases. Trimming cost V 6 bases and J 0 bases; bases outside gene matches: 5. This CDR3 spans 15 amino acids. Germline lookup yields CDR1 MNHNS and CDR2 SASEGT. The CDR3 sequence: CASSLSGFSYNEQFF. The CDR3 DNA sequence: TGTGCCAGCAGCCTTAGCGGGTTCTCCTACAATGAGCAGTTCTTC.

The rearrangement uses TRBV5-1 and TRBJ2-5; 9 nucleotides line up with TRBD2. CDR3 length: 15 residues. From germline, CDR1 is SGHRS and CDR2 YFSETQ. J gave up 0 bases and V 5 bases, and 5 bases lay outside the gene matches. The chain's CDR3 is CASRSGGPYQETQYF. CDR3 coding DNA: TGCGCCAGCAGGAGCGGGGGGCCTTACCAAGAGACCCAGTACTTC.

This chain joins TRBV11-2 and TRBJ2-2; TRBD1 or TRBD2 may be the D gene (6 bases each). The CDR3 consists of 15 residues. Germline V CDR1 and CDR2: SGHAT, FQNNGV. Between the trimmed V and J ends, which lost 4 bases and 7 bases, there was a span of 16 bases. CDR3 region: CASSWTPGAGGELFF. Written as DNA, the CDR3 is TGTGCCAGCAGCTGGACGCCGGGGGCAGGCGGGGAGCTGTTTTTT.

Here the CDR3 DNA reads TGCGCCAGCGGGGGGGAGATTGGGGGCGCGGGCACTGAAGCTTTCTTT. Its translation: CASGGEIGGAGTEAFF. The V and J genes are TRBV5-1 and TRBJ1-1, with TRBD1 as a possible D gene (6 bases). Germline CDR1 is SGHRS and CDR2 is YFSETQ. The V end lost 7 bases, the J end lost 4 bases, and 23 bases lay between the germline ends. The CDR3 runs to 16 residues.

This chain uses TRBV2 with TRBJ2-3, with 7 bases aligning to TRBD2. Germline assignment: CDR1 SNHLY and CDR2 FYNNEI. The V segment lost 8 bases and the J segment 0 bases; nucleotides outside the gene matches: 5. The CDR3 extends over 14 amino acids. The CDR3 is CASQAGPSTDTQYF. As DNA, the CDR3 is TGTGCCAGCCAAGCGGGGCCCAGCACAGATACGCAGTATTTT. Drawing the rest from reference TRBV2 and TRBJ2-3, the complete variable domain is EPEVTQTPSHQVTQMGQEVILRCVPISNHLYFYWYRQILGQKVEFLVSFYNNEISEKSEIFDDQFSVERPDGSNFTLKIRSTKLEDSAMYFCASQAGPSTDTQYFGPGTRLTVL.

V gene TRBV11-2 combines with J gene TRBJ1-2; 7 positions match TRBD1. The CDR3 sequence is 15 residues long. The germline V gene has CDR1 SGHAT and CDR2 FQNNGV. The junction had 7 bases not matched to a gene; V was cut back by 5 bases and J by 1 base. The CDR3 region is CASSPRQGGNYGYTF. CDR3 in DNA: TGTGCCAGCAGCCCCCGACAGGGAGGTAACTATGGCTACACCTTC.

V usage is TRBV7-9 and J usage is TRBJ2-5, with D possibly being TRBD2 (6 bases). Germline V gene lookup returns CDR1 SEHNR and CDR2 FQNEAQ (reference sequence). The CDR3 is made up of 15 amino acids. The V end was cut by 3 bases, the J end by 5 bases, with 16 bases between. The CDR3 region is CASSFLTGGVETQYF. The CDR3 DNA sequence: TGTGCCAGCAGCTTTTTGACCGGGGGTGTGGAGACCCAGTACTTC.

The chain links TRBV7-3 to TRBJ2-2; the match to TRBD2 covers 7 bases. The CDR3 spans 15 residues. The germline gives CDR1 SGHTA, CDR2 FQGTGA. V was pared by 4 bases and J by 8 bases, with 10 bases of the junction left unmatched. The CDR3 protein is CASSWGPGGSGELFF. DNA for the CDR3: TGTGCCAGCAGCTGGGGCCCGGGGGGATCTGGGGAGCTGTTTTTT. The complete variable domain, with remaining parts taken from reference TRBV7-3 and TRBJ2-2, reads GAGVSQTPSNKVTEKGKYVELRCDPISGHTALYWYRQSLGQGPEFLIYFQGTGAADDSGLPNDRFFAVRPEGSVSTLKIQRTERGDSAVYLCASSWGPGGSGELFFGEGSRLTVL.

This rearrangement joins TRBV5-1 to TRBJ1-4, with D hard to call. CDR1 is SGHRS and CDR2 is YFSETQ in the germline V gene. Trimming pared 4 bases from V and 7 bases from J, leaving 14 bases between. The CDR3 spans 14 residues. This CDR3 is CASSLNTLGEKLFF. The DNA of the CDR3 is TGCGCCAGCAGCCTTAATACTCTGGGTGAAAAACTGTTTTTT.

This clone has only one observation. The genes are TRBV7-9 and TRBJ2-2; either TRBD1 or TRBD2 may fit D (6 bases each). Trimming removed 3 bases at V and 6 bases at J, with 11 bases between. The CDR3 covers 14 residues. CDR1 and CDR2 from the germline V gene are SEHNR and FQNEAQ (reference sequence). CDR3 protein: CASSFNREAGELFF. The CDR3 region has the DNA TGTGCCAGCAGCTTCAACAGGGAGGCCGGGGAGCTGTTTTTT.

This clone turned up a few times. V gene TRBV14 combines with J gene TRBJ1-2, with D unresolved. Germline CDR1 reads SGHDN; CDR2 reads FVKESK. The germline V and J ends were trimmed by 2 bases and 2 bases, with 3 bases remaining between them. The CDR3 consists of 12 residues. The CDR3 loop is CASSQSNYGYTF. In DNA, the CDR3 is TGTGCCAGCAGCCAATCCAACTATGGCTACACCTTC.

This CDR3 reads CAWSKLARYDEQFF. CDR3 bases: TGTGCCTGGAGTAAGCTAGCTCGTTACGATGAGCAGTTCTTC. V and J are TRBV30 and TRBJ2-1; possible D gene TRBD2, 5 bases. Trimming took off 2 bases at V and 8 bases at J, with 16 bases between the two ends. The CDR3 is 14 amino acids. Germline CDR1 is GTSNPN and CDR2 is SVGIG (reference sequence).

The chain uses TRBV7-9 and TRBJ1-2; D remains ambiguous. The CDR3 is 14 amino acids. The V gene's germline CDR1 is SEHNR and CDR2 FQNEAQ (reference sequence). V was shortened by 1 base and J by 0 bases, with 6 bases between the two germline ends. CDR3 coding DNA: TGTGCCAGCAGCTTAGTCAAGTCTAACTATGGCTACACCTTC. It translates to CASSLVKSNYGYTF.

The CDR3 sequence: CASSGSGFGAFF. For the CDR3, the DNA is TGTGCCAGCTCAGGTTCAGGGTTCGGCGCTTTCTTT. The chain uses TRBV18 and TRBJ1-1; TRBD1 is a possible D gene (5 bases). V was pared by 5 bases and J by 11 bases, with 15 bases between. This CDR3 has 12 residues. Germline CDR1 and CDR2: KGHSH and LQKENI. The full variable domain, with the rest looked up from reference TRBV18 and TRBJ1-1, is NAGVMQNPRHLVRRRGQEARLRCSPMKGHSHVYWYRQLPEEGLKFMVYLQKENIIDESGMPKERFSAEFPKEGPSILRIQQVVRGDSAAYFCASSGSGFGAFFGQGTRLTVV.

A single count supports this clone. The chain employs TRBV2 and TRBJ2-5; D is undetermined. Trimming took off 7 bases at V and 4 bases at J, with 7 bases between the two ends. CDR3 length equals 11 residues. Germline V gives CDR1 SNHLY, CDR2 FYNNEI. The CDR3 bases are TGTGCCAGCAAAGGCGGAGAGACCCAGTACTTC. It encodes CASKGGETQYF.

The chain combines TRBV25-1 with TRBJ1-2; no clear D. CDR1 is MGHDK and CDR2 is SYGVNS in the germline V gene. V was clipped by 5 bases and J by 8 bases, with 12 bases between them. The CDR3 contains 12 residues. CDR3 in amino acids: CASSRGEGGYTF. The DNA for the CDR3 is TGTGCCAGCAGTCGTGGGGAGGGCGGCTACACCTTC.

This clone was counted a single time. The V and J genes are TRBV5-8 and TRBJ2-5; D is unresolved. The CDR3 runs 15 residues. The V end was cut by 2 bases, the J end by 4 bases, with 15 bases between. Germline CDR1 is SGHTS and CDR2 is YDEGEE. The CDR3 sequence is CASSFQGRIGETQYF. The CDR3 nucleotides are TGTGCCAGCAGCTTTCAAGGGCGAATTGGAGAGACCCAGTACTTC.

The chain joins TRBV2 to TRBJ2-2, with D perhaps TRBD2 (6 bases). The germline gives CDR1 SNHLY, CDR2 FYNNEI. The V end lost 5 bases, the J end lost 5 bases, and 18 bases lay between the germline ends. The CDR3 is 16 residues long. For the CDR3, the DNA is TGTGCCAGCAGTCCCCGCGGAGGGGAGGTAACCGGGGAGCTGTTTTTT. Translating it yields CASSPRGGEVTGELFF.

The chain has TRBV10-3 and TRBJ2-2; 10 bases agree with TRBD1. This CDR3 contains 14 residues. After removal of 10 bases from V and 7 bases from J, the junction contained 9 bases not matched to a gene. Germline CDR1 reads ENHRY; CDR2 reads SYGVKD. The CDR3 DNA sequence: TGTGCCACCACTAGACAGGGGGCCATCGGGGAGCTGTTTTTT. Its protein is CATTRQGAIGELFF.